This TCR beta chain derives from a study of T cell responses to AZD1222 COVID-19 vaccine. Assay: immunoSEQ multiplex PCR; the TCRdb copy retains only in-frame clones and omits some. The sample includes some 120,000 clones, just under 90% of them seen just once. About this clone itself: Its antigen is still unknown.

Points from the study as a whole: The study found Spike-specific TCR breadth and depth rose after two AZD1222 doses.

This CDR3 has 13 amino acids. V was pared by 1 base and J by 6 bases, with 9 bases between. Looked up from germline, CDR1 is MGHRA and CDR2 is YSYEKL. Sequencing was performed on peripheral blood, taken on day 0 of AZD1222 vaccination. The chain recombines TRBV4-1 with TRBJ1-1, with D unclear. This sequence was found in an adult in good health. CDR3 loop: CASSQVTPAEAFF. The CDR3 nucleotides read TGCGCCAGCAGCCAAGTGACCCCCGCTGAAGCTTTCTTT.